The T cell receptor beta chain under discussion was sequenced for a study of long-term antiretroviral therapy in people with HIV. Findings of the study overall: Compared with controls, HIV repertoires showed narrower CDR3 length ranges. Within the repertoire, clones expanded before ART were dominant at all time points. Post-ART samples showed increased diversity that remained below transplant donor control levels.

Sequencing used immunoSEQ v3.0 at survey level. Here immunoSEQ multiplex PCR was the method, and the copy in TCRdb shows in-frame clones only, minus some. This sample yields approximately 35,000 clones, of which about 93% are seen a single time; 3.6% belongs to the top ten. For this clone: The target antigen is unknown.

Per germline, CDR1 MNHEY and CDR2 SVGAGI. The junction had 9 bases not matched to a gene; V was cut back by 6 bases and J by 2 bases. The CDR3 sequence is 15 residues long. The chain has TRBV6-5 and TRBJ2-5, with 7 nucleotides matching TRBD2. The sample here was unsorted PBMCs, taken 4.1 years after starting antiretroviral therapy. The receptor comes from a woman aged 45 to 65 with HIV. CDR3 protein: CASSRPGGGQETQYF. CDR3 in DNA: TGTGCCAGCAGCCGCCCGGGGGGTGGTCAAGAGACCCAGTACTTC.